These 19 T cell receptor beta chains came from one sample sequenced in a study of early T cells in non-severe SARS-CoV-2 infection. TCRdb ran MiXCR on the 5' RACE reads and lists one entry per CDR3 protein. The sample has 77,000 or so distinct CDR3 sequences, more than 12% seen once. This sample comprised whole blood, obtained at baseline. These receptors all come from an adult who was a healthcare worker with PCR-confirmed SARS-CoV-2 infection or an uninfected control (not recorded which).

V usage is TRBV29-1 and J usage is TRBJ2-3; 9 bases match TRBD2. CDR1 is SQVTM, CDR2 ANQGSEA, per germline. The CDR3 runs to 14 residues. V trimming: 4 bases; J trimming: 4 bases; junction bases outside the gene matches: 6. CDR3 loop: CSVGAGGTPDTQYF. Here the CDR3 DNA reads TGCAGCGTTGGGGCGGGAGGGACCCCAGATACGCAGTATTTT.

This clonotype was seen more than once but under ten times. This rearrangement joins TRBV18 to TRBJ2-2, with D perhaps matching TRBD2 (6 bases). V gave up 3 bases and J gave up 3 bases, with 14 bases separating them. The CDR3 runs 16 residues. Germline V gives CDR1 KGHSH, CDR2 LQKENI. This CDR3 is CASSPPAGRDTGELFF. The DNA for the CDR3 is TGTGCCAGCTCACCCCCAGCGGGCCGGGACACCGGGGAGCTGTTTTTT.

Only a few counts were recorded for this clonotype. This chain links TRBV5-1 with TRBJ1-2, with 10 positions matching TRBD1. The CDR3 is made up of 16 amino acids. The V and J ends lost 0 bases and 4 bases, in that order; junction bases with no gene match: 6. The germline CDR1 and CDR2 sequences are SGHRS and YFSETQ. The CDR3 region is CASSLETGGRGYGYTF. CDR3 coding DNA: TGCGCCAGCAGCTTGGAGACAGGGGGCCGGGGCTATGGCTACACCTTC.

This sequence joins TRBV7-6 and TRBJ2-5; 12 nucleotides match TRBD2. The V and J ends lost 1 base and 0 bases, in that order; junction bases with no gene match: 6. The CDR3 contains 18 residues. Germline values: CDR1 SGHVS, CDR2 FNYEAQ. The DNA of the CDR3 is TGTGCCAGCAGCTTAGTAACTAGCGGGAGGCAGTACCAAGAGACCCAGTACTTC. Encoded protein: CASSLVTSGRQYQETQYF.

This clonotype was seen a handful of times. The chain's CDR3 is CASSSSGRVGETQYF. As DNA, the CDR3 is TGTGCCAGCAGCTCATCTGGACGAGTTGGGGAGACCCAGTACTTC. The rearrangement uses TRBV11-2 and TRBJ2-5; D unresolved. From germline, CDR1 is SGHAT and CDR2 FQNNGV. Trimming pared 4 bases from V and 5 bases from J, leaving 17 bases between. The CDR3 is made up of 15 amino acids. Together with reference TRBV11-2 and TRBJ2-5, the CDR3 gives the full variable domain: EAGVAQSPRYKIIEKRQSVAFWCNPISGHATLYWYQQILGQGPKLLIQFQNNGVVDDSQLPKDRFSAERLKGVDSTLKIQPAKLEDSAVYLCASSSSGRVGETQYFGPGTRLLVL.

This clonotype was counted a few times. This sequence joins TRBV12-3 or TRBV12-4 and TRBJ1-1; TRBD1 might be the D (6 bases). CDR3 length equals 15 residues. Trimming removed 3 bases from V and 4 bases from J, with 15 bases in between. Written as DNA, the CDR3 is TGTGCCAGCAGTTTGTGGTCAGGCAGGGGCACTGAAGCTTTCTTT. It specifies CASSLWSGRGTEAFF.

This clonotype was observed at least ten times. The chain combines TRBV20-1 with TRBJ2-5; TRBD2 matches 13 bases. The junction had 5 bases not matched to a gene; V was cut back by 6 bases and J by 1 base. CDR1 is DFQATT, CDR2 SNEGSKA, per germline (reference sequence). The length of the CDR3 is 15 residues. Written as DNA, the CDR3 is TGCAGTGCGTGGACTAGCGGGAGTCTCCAAGAGACCCAGTACTTC. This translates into CSAWTSGSLQETQYF.

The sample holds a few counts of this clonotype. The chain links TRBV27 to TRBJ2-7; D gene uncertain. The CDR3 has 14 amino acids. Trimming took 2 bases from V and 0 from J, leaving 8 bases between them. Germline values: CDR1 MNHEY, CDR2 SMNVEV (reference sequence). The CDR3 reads CASSLSASSYEQYF. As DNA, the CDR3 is TGTGCCAGCAGTTTAAGCGCCAGCTCCTACGAGCAGTACTTC.

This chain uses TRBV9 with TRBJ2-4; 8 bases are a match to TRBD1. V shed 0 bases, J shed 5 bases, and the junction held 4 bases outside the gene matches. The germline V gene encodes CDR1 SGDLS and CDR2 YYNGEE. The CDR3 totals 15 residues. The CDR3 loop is CASSVEGQAENIQYF. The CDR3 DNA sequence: TGTGCCAGCAGCGTAGAGGGACAGGCCGAAAACATTCAGTACTTC. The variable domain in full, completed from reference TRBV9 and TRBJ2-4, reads DSGVTQTPKHLITATGQRVTLRCSPRSGDLSVYWYQQSLDQGLQFLIQYYNGEERAKGNILERFSAQQFPDLHSELNLSSLELGDSALYFCASSVEGQAENIQYFGAGTRLSVL.

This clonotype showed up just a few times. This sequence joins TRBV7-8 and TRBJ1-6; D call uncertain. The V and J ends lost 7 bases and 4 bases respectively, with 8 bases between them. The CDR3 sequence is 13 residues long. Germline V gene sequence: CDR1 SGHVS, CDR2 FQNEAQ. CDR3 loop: CASIAGYNSPLHF. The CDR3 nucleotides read TGTGCCAGCATCGCGGGTTATAATTCACCCCTCCACTTT.

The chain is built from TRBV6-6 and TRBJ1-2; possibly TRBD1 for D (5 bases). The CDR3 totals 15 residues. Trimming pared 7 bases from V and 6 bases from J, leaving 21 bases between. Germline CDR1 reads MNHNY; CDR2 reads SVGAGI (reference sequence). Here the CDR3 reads CASTPLGFRDHGYTF. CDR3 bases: TGTGCCAGCACTCCGCTCGGATTTCGGGACCATGGCTACACCTTC.

The CDR3, as DNA: TGTGCCACCAGTGATCCGACTAGCGGGGGTACAGATACGCAGTATTTT. Translation: CATSDPTSGGTDTQYF. This chain joins TRBV24-1 and TRBJ2-3; 12 bases map to TRBD2. Trimming cost V 3 bases and J 3 bases; bases outside gene matches: 3. This CDR3 contains 16 residues. The germline V gene encodes CDR1 KGHDR and CDR2 SFDVKD.

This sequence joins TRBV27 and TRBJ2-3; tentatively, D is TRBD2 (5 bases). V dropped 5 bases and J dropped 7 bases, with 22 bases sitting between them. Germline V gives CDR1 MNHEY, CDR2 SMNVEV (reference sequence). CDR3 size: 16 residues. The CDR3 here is CASSAAGGFTGHTQYF. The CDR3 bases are TGTGCCAGCAGTGCCGCTGGAGGCTTCACCGGTCATACGCAGTATTTT.

DNA for the CDR3: TGTGCCAGCAGCCCTCTGGGGGGAGCGGGAGTGGAGCAGTACTTC. Translating gives CASSPLGGAGVEQYF. This chain joins TRBV11-2 and TRBJ2-7, with 8 positions matching TRBD2. CDR3 length: 15 residues. V lost 5 bases to trimming and J lost 7 bases; unmatched junction nucleotides: 13. Germline values: CDR1 SGHAT, CDR2 FQNNGV.

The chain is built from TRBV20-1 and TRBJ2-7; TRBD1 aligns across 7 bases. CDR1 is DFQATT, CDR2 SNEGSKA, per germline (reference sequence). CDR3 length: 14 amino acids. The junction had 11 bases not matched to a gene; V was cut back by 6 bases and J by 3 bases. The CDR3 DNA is TGCAGTGCCCCAAGGACAGGCCACTACTACGAGCAGTACTTC. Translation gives CSAPRTGHYYEQYF.

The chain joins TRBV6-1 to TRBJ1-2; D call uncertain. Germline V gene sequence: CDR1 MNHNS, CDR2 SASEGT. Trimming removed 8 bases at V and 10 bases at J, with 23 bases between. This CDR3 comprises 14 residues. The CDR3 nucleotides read TGTGCCAGCCTTACAATATCCGGGCACGCTGTCTACACCTTC. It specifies CASLTISGHAVYTF.

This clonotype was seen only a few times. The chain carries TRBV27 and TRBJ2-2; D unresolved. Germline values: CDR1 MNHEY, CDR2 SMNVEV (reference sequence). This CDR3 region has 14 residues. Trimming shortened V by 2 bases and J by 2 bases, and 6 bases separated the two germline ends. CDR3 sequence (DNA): TGTGCCAGCAGTTTACCCGGAAACACCGGGGAGCTGTTTTTT. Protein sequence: CASSLPGNTGELFF.

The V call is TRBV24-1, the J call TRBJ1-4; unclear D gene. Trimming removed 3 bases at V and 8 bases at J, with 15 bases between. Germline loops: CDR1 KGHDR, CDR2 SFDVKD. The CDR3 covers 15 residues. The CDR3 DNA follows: TGTGCCACCAGTGATAAGTCGACCGGGAAAGAAAAACTGTTTTTT. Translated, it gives CATSDKSTGKEKLFF.

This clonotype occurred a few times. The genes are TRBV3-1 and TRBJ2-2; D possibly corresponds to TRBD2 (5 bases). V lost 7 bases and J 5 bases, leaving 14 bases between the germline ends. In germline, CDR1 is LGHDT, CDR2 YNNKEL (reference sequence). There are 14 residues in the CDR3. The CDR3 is CASTRGTQTGELFF. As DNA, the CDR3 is TGTGCCAGCACTCGGGGTACCCAGACCGGGGAGCTGTTTTTT.